These 7 T cell receptor beta chains share one sample of origin, sequenced in a study of identical twins. TCRdb processed the 5' RACE reads anew with MiXCR; each CDR3 protein has one entry. Here the sample spans some 600,000 distinct CDR3 sequences, roughly 7.2% being singletons. This sample was also put to use in a study of yellow fever vaccine responses in identical twins.

The source material was PBMCs. The receptor set was obtained from a woman aged 18 to 35 in good health.

This clonotype has only a few counts. This chain links TRBV6-1 with TRBJ2-1, with D possibly being TRBD2 (7 bases). Trimming stripped 7 bases from V and 2 bases from J, with 15 bases between. The CDR3 has 15 amino acids. Germline-derived CDR1 and CDR2 are MNHNS and SASEGT. The CDR3 region has the DNA TGTGCCAGCATCCCATCCGGGGGGCCCTACAATGAGCAGTTCTTC. Translating gives CASIPSGGPYNEQFF.

The chain employs TRBV11-2 and TRBJ2-1; 10 bases align to TRBD2. V lost 5 bases, J lost 5 bases, and 9 bases stayed unmatched. The CDR3 consists of 16 residues. Germline V CDR1 and CDR2: SGHAT, FQNNGV. CDR3 amino acids: CASSRPGLASHNEQFF. The CDR3 nucleotides are TGTGCCAGCAGCCGGCCGGGACTAGCGAGCCACAATGAGCAGTTCTTC.

V and J are TRBV20-1 and TRBJ2-1; 7 nucleotides agree with TRBD2. Germline lookup yields CDR1 DFQATT and CDR2 SNEGSKA (reference sequence). This CDR3 has 15 residues. CDR3: CRGGREPGSYNEQFF. The CDR3, as DNA: TGCAGGGGGGGGAGGGAACCCGGCTCCTACAATGAGCAGTTCTTC.

This clonotype has just a few counts. V gene TRBV5-1 combines with J gene TRBJ2-7; TRBD2 aligns across 12 bases. J lost 2 bases, V lost 4 bases, and 13 bases had no gene match. This CDR3 comprises 18 residues. The germline gives CDR1 SGHRS, CDR2 YFSETQ. The CDR3 region is CASSTWTSGEGIAYEQYF. CDR3 DNA sequence: TGCGCCAGCAGCACCTGGACTAGCGGGGAGGGGATCGCCTACGAGCAGTACTTC.

This clonotype has just a few counts. The gene calls are TRBV4-1 and TRBJ2-7; D may be TRBD2 (6 bases). The CDR3 contains 17 residues. Germline lookup yields CDR1 MGHRA and CDR2 YSYEKL. Trimming removed 1 base from V and 0 bases from J, with 16 bases in between. The CDR3 region has the DNA TGCGCCAGCAGCCAAGCGACCTTAGGAGGGAGCTCCTACGAGCAGTACTTC. It specifies CASSQATLGGSSYEQYF.

The genes are TRBV10-1 and TRBJ2-1; the match to TRBD2 covers 11 bases. The trim removed 4 bases at V and 0 bases at J, leaving 5 bases unmatched. The germline CDR1 and CDR2 sequences are WNHNN and SYGVQD (reference sequence). The CDR3 extends over 17 amino acids. CDR3 amino acids: CASSGTSGLSSYNEQFF. CDR3 sequence (DNA): TGCGCCAGCAGTGGGACTAGCGGGTTGAGCTCCTACAATGAGCAGTTCTTC.

Here the CDR3 DNA reads TGCAGTGCTAGAGCTGAACGGGACAGGGGGCGAGACTATGGCTACACCTTC. As protein: CSARAERDRGRDYGYTF. The genes are TRBV20-1 and TRBJ1-2, with TRBD1 matching over 12 bases. The V segment lost 1 base and the J segment 3 bases; nucleotides outside the gene matches: 9. The CDR3 runs to 17 residues. Per the germline V gene, CDR1 is DFQATT and CDR2 is SNEGSKA (reference sequence).